The 11 T cell receptor beta chains below all came from one sample that was sequenced in a study of CD8+CD57+ T cells in acquired aplastic anemia. Flow cytometry had shown expanded CD8+CD57+ cells in the patients chosen for sequencing. Profiling of TCR beta VDJ combinations and CDR3 sequences used genomic DNA as template. A single record per CDR3 protein comes from TCRdb applying MiXCR to the reads. The sample lists 160,000 or so distinct CDR3 sequences, 71% occurring once. Input material: sorted CD4+, CD8+, or CD8+CD57+ T cells (not recorded which) from PBMCs. These receptor sequences come from a human donor with aplastic anemia.

This clonotype was seen a handful of times. Relative to the germline gene, one junction end is altered; a read error may explain this. This rearrangement joins TRBV14 to TRBJ2-7; tentative D call: TRBD2 (6 bases). The CDR3 contains 14 residues. The germline V gene encodes CDR1 SGHDN and CDR2 FVKESK. DNA of the CDR3: TGTGCCAGTAGCCCAATCGGCGGGGCCTACGAGCAGTACTTC. Translated: CASSPIGGAYEQYF.

This clonotype came up a few times. The genes are TRBV11-1 and TRBJ1-6; D is perhaps TRBD1 (5 bases). Per germline, CDR1 SGHAT and CDR2 FQDESV (reference sequence). The CDR3 has 13 amino acids. V lost 3 bases to trimming and J lost 6 bases, with 6 bases between them. CDR3 residues: CASSLDINSPLHF. In nucleotides, the CDR3 is TGTGCCAGCAGCTTGGACATTAATTCACCCCTCCACTTT.

In the case of this clonotype: A read error is possible here, since a much larger clone lies one base away. The rearrangement joins TRBV9 to TRBJ2-2; D is ambiguous. Germline V gives CDR1 SGDLS, CDR2 YYNGEE. CDR3 size: 14 residues. Trimming pared 0 bases from V and 7 bases from J, leaving 10 bases between. The CDR3 region is CASSVVKFHGELFF. CDR3 in DNA: TGTGCCAGCAGCGTAGTTAAGTTCCACGGGGAGCTGTTTTTT.

The chain carries TRBV12-3 or TRBV12-4 and TRBJ1-2; no clear D. The V and J ends lost 5 bases and 6 bases respectively, with 10 bases between them. There are 12 residues in the CDR3. The CDR3 loop is CASSDGGNGYTF. The CDR3 coding sequence is TGTGCCAGCAGTGACGGAGGGAATGGCTACACCTTC.

This sequence joins TRBV5-5 and TRBJ1-2; D perhaps matches TRBD1 (5 bases). CDR3 size: 15 residues. V lost 0 bases to trimming and J lost 7 bases, with 16 bases between them. CDR1 and CDR2 from the germline V gene are SGHKS and YYEKEE (reference sequence). CDR3 amino acids: CASSLERGETAGYTF. For the CDR3, the DNA is TGTGCCAGCAGCTTGGAGAGGGGCGAGACGGCTGGCTACACCTTC.

On this clonotype itself: This is likely a read error, given that the CDR3 carries no conserved phenylalanine or tryptophan at its end. The chain joins TRBV2 to TRBJ2-5, with 11 bases lining up with TRBD2. The CDR3 covers 15 residues. The trim removed 4 bases at V and 3 bases at J, leaving 4 bases unmatched. Germline assignment: CDR1 SNHLY and CDR2 FYNNEI. The CDR3 sequence is CASSAYSGGEETQYL. The CDR3 DNA is TGTGCCAGCAGTGCATATAGCGGGGGGGAAGAGACCCAGTACCTC.

The V and J genes are TRBV2 and TRBJ1-5; D unresolved. The V gene lost 4 bases and the J gene lost 9 bases, with 13 bases spanning the gap. Germline CDR1 SNHLY, CDR2 FYNNEI. The CDR3 is 13 amino acids. CDR3 loop: CASSVRAAGPQHF. DNA for the CDR3: TGTGCCAGCAGTGTTAGAGCCGCGGGGCCCCAGCATTTT.

This clonotype appeared many times. The J gene is TRBJ2-3, the V gene TRBV20-1; D may be TRBD2 (5 bases). In germline, CDR1 is DFQATT, CDR2 SNEGSKA (reference sequence). Between the trimmed V and J ends, which lost 1 base and 3 bases, there was a span of 20 bases. This CDR3 has 17 amino acids. The CDR3 bases are TGCAGTGCTAGAGGTGGGATTCTAGCAGTTACTACAGATACGCAGTATTTT. It translates to CSARGGILAVTTDTQYF.

This clonotype was counted a single time. J is TRBJ2-3 and V is TRBV10-3; the match to TRBD2 covers 7 bases. V trimming: 2 bases; J trimming: 5 bases; junction bases outside the gene matches: 7. The CDR3 extends over 15 amino acids. Germline loops: CDR1 ENHRY, CDR2 SYGVKD. The CDR3 nucleotides read TGTGCCATCAGTGAGGGCGGCAGCGGGGAAGATACGCAGTATTTT. It yields the protein CAISEGGSGEDTQYF.

This clonotype has only one observation. The V call is TRBV7-9, the J call TRBJ2-5; no reliable D call. V was clipped by 1 base and J by 1 base, with 10 bases between them. The germline V gene has CDR1 SEHNR and CDR2 FQNEAQ (reference sequence). The CDR3 has 15 amino acids. CDR3 bases: TGTGCCAGCAGCTTAGAGACGCGACTCCAAGAGACCCAGTACTTC. Translation gives CASSLETRLQETQYF.

This rearrangement joins TRBV13 to TRBJ2-7, with D possibly matching TRBD2 (5 bases). Germline CDR1 PRHDT, CDR2 FYEKMQ (reference sequence). This CDR3 has 12 amino acids. V was pared by 4 bases and J by 5 bases, with 9 bases between. This chain's CDR3 is CASSSEGDEQYF. In nucleotides, the CDR3 is TGTGCCAGCAGCTCTGAGGGAGACGAGCAGTACTTC.